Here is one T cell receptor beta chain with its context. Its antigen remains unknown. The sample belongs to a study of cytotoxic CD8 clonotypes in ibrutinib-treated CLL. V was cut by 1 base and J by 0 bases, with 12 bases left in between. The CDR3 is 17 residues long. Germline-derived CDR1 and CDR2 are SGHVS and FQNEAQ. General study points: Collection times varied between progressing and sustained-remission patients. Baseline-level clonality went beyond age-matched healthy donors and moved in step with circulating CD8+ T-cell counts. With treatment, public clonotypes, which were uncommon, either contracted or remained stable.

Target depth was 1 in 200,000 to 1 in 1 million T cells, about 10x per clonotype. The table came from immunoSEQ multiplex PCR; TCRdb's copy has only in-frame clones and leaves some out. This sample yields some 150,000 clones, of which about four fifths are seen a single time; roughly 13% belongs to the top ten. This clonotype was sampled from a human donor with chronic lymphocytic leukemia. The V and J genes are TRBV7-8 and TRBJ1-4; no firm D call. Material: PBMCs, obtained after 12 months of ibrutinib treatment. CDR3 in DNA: TGTGCCAGCAGCTTAGGGAAGGGATTTGCAACTAATGAAAAACTGTTTTTT. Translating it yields CASSLGKGFATNEKLFF.